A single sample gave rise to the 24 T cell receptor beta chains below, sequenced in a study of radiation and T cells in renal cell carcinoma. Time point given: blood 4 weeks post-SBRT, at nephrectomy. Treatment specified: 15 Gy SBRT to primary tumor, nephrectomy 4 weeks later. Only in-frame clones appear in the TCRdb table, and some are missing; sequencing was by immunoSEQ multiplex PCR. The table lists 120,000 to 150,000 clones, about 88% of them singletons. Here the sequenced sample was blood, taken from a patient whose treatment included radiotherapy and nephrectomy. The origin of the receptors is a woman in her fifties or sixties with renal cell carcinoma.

This CDR3 is CASRGLADTQYF. Written as DNA, the CDR3 is TGCGCCAGCAGGGGTTTGGCAGATACGCAGTATTTT. The chain uses TRBV5-1 and TRBJ2-3, with unresolved D. V shed 5 bases and J shed 4 bases, with 8 bases lying between them. Germline V gene data show CDR1 as SGHRS and CDR2 as YFSETQ. This CDR3 comprises 12 residues.

The CDR3 sequence is CASSGQMNTEAFF. For the CDR3, the DNA is TGTGCCAGTAGTGGGCAGATGAACACTGAAGCTTTCTTT. The V and J genes are TRBV19 and TRBJ1-1; D is ambiguous. The length of the CDR3 is 13 residues. Trimming left V 5 bases short and J 0 bases short, with 7 bases between. Germline lookup yields CDR1 LNHDA and CDR2 SQIVND (reference sequence).

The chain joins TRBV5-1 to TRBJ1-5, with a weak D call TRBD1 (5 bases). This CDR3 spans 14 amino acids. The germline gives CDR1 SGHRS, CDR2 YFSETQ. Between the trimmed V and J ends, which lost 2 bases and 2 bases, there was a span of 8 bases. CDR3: CASSFRGGNQPQHF. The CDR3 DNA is TGCGCCAGCAGCTTCCGGGGGGGCAATCAGCCCCAGCATTTT.

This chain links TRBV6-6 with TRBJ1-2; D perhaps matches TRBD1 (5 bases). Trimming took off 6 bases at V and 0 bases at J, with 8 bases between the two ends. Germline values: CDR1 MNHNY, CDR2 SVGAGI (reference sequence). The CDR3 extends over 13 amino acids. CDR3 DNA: TGTGCCAGCAGGGAACAGGCTAACTATGGCTACACCTTC. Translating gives CASREQANYGYTF.

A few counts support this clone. The CDR3 nucleotides read TGCGCCAGCAGACTACAGGGGACTGAAGCTTTCTTT. Its protein is CASRLQGTEAFF. The chain employs TRBV5-1 and TRBJ1-1; the match to TRBD1 covers 7 bases. The CDR3 has 12 amino acids. The V segment lost 5 bases and the J segment 5 bases; nucleotides outside the gene matches: 3. Germline CDR1 reads SGHRS; CDR2 reads YFSETQ.

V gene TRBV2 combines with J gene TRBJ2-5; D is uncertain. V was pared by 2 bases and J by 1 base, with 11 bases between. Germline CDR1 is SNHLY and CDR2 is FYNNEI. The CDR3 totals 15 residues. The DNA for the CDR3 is TGTGCCAGCAGTGAACGGCGGCTAACCCAAGAGACCCAGTACTTC. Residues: CASSERRLTQETQYF.

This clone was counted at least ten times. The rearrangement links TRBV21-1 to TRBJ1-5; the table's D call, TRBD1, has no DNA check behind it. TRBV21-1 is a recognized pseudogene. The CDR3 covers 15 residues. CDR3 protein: CASSKAGLGDLPQHF. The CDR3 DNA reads TGTGCCAGCAGCAAAGCAGGTCTAGGGGATCTGCCCCAGCATTTT.

DNA of the CDR3: TGCGCCAGCAGCTCGATGCCGACTAGCGGGACCTCTAATGAGCAGTTCTTC. It codes for CASSSMPTSGTSNEQFF. The chain uses TRBV5-1 and TRBJ2-1; 11 bases fit TRBD2. The CDR3 has 17 amino acids. Germline V gives CDR1 SGHRS, CDR2 YFSETQ. V was clipped by 3 bases and J by 7 bases; unmatched bases: 12.

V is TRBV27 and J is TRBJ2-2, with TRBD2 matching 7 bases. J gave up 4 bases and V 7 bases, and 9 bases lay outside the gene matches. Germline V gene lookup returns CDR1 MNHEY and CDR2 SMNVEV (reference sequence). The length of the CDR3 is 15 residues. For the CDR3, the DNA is TGTGCCAGCACAGCCGGGACTACCCTCACCGGGGAGCTGTTTTTT. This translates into CASTAGTTLTGELFF.

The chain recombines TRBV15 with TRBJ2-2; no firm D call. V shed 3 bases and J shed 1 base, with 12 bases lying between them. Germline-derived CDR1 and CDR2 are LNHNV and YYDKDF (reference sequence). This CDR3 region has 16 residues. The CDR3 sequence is CATSRDVLGNTGELFF. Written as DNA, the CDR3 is TGTGCCACCAGCAGGGATGTCCTCGGGAACACCGGGGAGCTGTTTTTT.

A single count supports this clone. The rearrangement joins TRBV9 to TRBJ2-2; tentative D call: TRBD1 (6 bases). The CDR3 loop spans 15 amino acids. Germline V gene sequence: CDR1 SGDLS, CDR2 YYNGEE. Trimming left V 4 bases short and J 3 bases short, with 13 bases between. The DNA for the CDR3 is TGTGCCAGCAGCTCTCGACAGGCCCACACCGGGGAGCTGTTTTTT. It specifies CASSSRQAHTGELFF.

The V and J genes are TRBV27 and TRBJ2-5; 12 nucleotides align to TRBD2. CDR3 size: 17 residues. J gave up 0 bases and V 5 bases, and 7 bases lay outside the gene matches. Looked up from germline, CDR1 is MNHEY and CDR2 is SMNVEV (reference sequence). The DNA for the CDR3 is TGTGCCAGCAGTCGACTAGCGGGGGACTTGTACCAAGAGACCCAGTACTTC. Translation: CASSRLAGDLYQETQYF.

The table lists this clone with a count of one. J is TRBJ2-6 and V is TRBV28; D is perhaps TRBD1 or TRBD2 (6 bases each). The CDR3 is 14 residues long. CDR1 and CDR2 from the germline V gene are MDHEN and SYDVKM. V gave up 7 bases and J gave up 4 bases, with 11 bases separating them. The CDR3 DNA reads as TGTGCCAGCAAGGGGGGATCCGGGGCCAACGTCCTGACTTTC. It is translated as CASKGGSGANVLTF.

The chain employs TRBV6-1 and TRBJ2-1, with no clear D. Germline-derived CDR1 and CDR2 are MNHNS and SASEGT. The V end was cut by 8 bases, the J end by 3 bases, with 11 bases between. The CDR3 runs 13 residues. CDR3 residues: CASSELVYNEQFF. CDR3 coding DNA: TGTGCCAGCTCCGAGCTGGTCTACAATGAGCAGTTCTTC.

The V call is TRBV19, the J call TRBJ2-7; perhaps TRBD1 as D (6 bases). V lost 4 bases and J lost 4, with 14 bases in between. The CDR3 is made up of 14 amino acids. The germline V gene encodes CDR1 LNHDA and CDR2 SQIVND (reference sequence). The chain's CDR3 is CASSRAQGMYEQYF. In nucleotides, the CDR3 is TGTGCCAGTAGTAGGGCGCAGGGGATGTACGAGCAGTACTTC.

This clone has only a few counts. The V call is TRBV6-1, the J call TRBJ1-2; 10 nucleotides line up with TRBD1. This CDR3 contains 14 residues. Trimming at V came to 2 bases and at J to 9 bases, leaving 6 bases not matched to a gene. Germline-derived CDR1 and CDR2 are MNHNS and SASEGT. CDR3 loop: CASSEFRDRGRYTF. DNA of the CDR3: TGTGCCAGCAGTGAATTCCGGGACAGGGGTCGCTACACCTTC.

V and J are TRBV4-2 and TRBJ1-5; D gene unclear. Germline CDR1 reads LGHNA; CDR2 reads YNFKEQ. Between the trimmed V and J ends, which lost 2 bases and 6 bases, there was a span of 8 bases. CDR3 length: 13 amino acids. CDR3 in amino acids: CASSQHLGQPQHF. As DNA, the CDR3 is TGTGCCAGCAGCCAACACTTGGGTCAGCCCCAGCATTTT.

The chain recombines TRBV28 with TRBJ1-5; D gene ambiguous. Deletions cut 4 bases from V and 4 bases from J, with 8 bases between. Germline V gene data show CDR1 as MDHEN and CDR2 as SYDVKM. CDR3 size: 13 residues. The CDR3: CASSWGENQPQHF. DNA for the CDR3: TGTGCCAGCAGTTGGGGAGAGAATCAGCCCCAGCATTTT.

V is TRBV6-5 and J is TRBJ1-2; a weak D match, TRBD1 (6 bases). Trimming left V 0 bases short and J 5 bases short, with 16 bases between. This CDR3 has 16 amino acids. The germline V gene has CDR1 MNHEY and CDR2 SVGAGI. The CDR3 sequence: CASSYSGGGPRYGYTF. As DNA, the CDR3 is TGTGCCAGCAGTTACTCGGGAGGGGGGCCTCGGTATGGCTACACCTTC.

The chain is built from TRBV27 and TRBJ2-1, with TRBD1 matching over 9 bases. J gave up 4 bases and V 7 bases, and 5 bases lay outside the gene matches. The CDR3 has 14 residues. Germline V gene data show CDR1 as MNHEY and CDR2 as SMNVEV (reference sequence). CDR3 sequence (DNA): TGTGCCAGCACCACCGGGACAGGGTACAATGAGCAGTTCTTC. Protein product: CASTTGTGYNEQFF.

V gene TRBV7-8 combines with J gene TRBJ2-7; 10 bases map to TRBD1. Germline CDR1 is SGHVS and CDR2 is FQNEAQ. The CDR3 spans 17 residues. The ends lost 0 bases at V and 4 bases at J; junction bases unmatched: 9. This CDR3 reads CASSLARGTGEIYEQYF. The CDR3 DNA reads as TGTGCCAGCAGCTTAGCACGGGGGACAGGGGAGATATACGAGCAGTACTTC.

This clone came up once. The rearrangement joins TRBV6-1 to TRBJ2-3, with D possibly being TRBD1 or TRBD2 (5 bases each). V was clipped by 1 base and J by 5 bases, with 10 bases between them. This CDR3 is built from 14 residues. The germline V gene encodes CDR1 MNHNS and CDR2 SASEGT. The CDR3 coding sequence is TGTGCCAGCAGTGAAGGGGGGATGCAAGATACGCAGTATTTT. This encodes CASSEGGMQDTQYF.

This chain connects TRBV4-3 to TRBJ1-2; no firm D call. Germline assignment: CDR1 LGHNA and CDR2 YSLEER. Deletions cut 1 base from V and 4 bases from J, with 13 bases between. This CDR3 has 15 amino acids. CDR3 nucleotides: TGCGCCAGCAGCCAAGGCCCCCAAGTGAGCTATGGCTACACCTTC. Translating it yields CASSQGPQVSYGYTF.

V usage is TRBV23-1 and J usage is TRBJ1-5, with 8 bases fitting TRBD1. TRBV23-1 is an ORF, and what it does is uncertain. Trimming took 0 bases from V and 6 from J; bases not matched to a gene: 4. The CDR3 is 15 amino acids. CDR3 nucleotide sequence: TGCGCCAGCAGTCAATCTGGCAGGGGGCCTCAGCCCCAGCATTTT. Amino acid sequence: CASSQSGRGPQPQHF.